Below, 7 T cell receptor beta chains from the same sample are listed, as sequenced in a study of blood T cell repertoires in COVID-19. The table came from immunoSEQ multiplex PCR; TCRdb's copy has only in-frame clones and leaves some out. The sample consists of about 120,000 clones, 86% of them appearing once. Sequencing was done on a sample of peripheral blood. The receptors come from a woman between 65 and 79 years old with COVID-19, enrolled during active disease.

V usage is TRBV5-8 and J usage is TRBJ1-6; maybe TRBD1 (6 bases). Germline V gene sequence: CDR1 SGHTS, CDR2 YDEGEE. This CDR3 has 14 amino acids. V gave up 0 bases and J gave up 7 bases, with 8 bases separating them. The CDR3 sequence: CASSLGQENSPLHF. DNA of the CDR3: TGTGCCAGCAGCTTGGGACAGGAAAATTCACCCCTCCACTTT. Filled out from reference TRBV5-8 and TRBJ1-6, the complete variable domain reads EAGVTQSPTHLIKTRGQQATLRCSPISGHTSVYWYQQALGLGLQFLLWYDEGEERNRGNFPPRFSGRQFPNYSSELNVNALELEDSALYLCASSLGQENSPLHFGNGTRLTVT.

This rearrangement joins TRBV5-8 to TRBJ1-4; D remains unclear. Germline loops: CDR1 SGHTS, CDR2 YDEGEE. The V gene lost 4 bases and the J gene lost 4 bases, with 23 bases spanning the gap. This CDR3 region has 18 residues. The CDR3 coding sequence is TGTGCCAGCAGCCCCGGATTGATGATGGCTAGCCTTAATGAAAAACTGTTTTTT. As protein: CASSPGLMMASLNEKLFF.

CDR3 region: CASSFGTSVEQFF. CDR3 nucleotide sequence: TGTGCCAGCAGCTTTGGGACTAGCGTTGAGCAGTTCTTC. This chain uses TRBV5-6 with TRBJ2-1; 10 nucleotides align to TRBD2. V gave up 2 bases and J gave up 9 bases; unmatched junction bases: 2. The CDR3 length is 13 residues. Germline V gene sequence: CDR1 SGHDT, CDR2 YYEEEE.

The rearrangement joins TRBV30 to TRBJ1-1; 8 nucleotides agree with TRBD1. With 3 bases clipped from V and 4 bases from J, the junction kept 10 bases outside the gene matches. CDR1 and CDR2 (germline): GTSNPN, SVGIG (reference sequence). The length of the CDR3 is 15 residues. CDR3 in amino acids: CAWSLGQGASTEAFF. The CDR3 DNA sequence: TGTGCCTGGAGCCTCGGGCAGGGGGCGTCCACTGAAGCTTTCTTT. Full variable domain (missing parts from reference TRBV30 and TRBJ1-1): SQTIHQWPATLVQPVGSPLSLECTVEGTSNPNLYWYRQAAGRGLQLLFYSVGIGQISSEVPQNLSASRPQDRQFILSSKKLLLSDSGFYLCAWSLGQGASTEAFFGQGTRLTVV.

The CDR3 spells CASSSGGRTSTDTQYF. The CDR3 DNA reads as TGCGCCAGCAGCAGCGGGGGGCGAACTAGCACAGATACGCAGTATTTT. The chain carries TRBV5-1 and TRBJ2-3, with TRBD2 matching 9 bases. Germline values: CDR1 SGHRS, CDR2 YFSETQ. This CDR3 contains 16 residues. The trim removed 4 bases at V and 0 bases at J, leaving 6 bases unmatched.

The chain links TRBV15 to TRBJ1-5; D ambiguous. CDR3 size: 13 residues. The ends were cut back, 8 bases at V and 4 bases at J, with 12 bases in the middle. Germline V gives CDR1 LNHNV, CDR2 YYDKDF (reference sequence). Here the CDR3 DNA reads TGTGCCACCCAGGACGGACTAAATCAGCCCCAGCATTTT. This gives the protein CATQDGLNQPQHF.

The V gene is TRBV2, the J gene TRBJ1-2, with TRBD1 matching 7 bases. Trimming at V came to 9 bases and at J to 2 bases, leaving 9 bases not matched to a gene. Per the germline V gene, CDR1 is SNHLY and CDR2 is FYNNEI. This CDR3 has 14 amino acids. Here the CDR3 reads CARTGKEGNYGYTF. CDR3 coding DNA: TGTGCCAGGACAGGGAAGGAGGGGAACTATGGCTACACCTTC.